The 28 T cell receptor beta chains reported below all come from one sample, sequenced in a study of cytomegalovirus exposure and HLA in healthy donors. PCR primers comprised 60 Vbeta and 13 Jbeta primers. Sequenced by immunoSEQ multiplex PCR; TCRdb stores in-frame clones only, minus some. The sample has 120,000 to 150,000 clones, approximately 80% seen once. The sequenced sample consisted of PBMCs. All receptors come from a male donor in good health and CMV-seronegative.

This rearrangement joins TRBV15 to TRBJ2-6; TRBD2 might be the D (6 bases). The CDR3 is made up of 15 amino acids. The germline V gene has CDR1 LNHNV and CDR2 YYDKDF (reference sequence). V was cut by 6 bases and J by 4 bases, with 13 bases left in between. Written as DNA, the CDR3 is TGTGCCACCAGTCACGGGACTCTCGGGGCCAACGTCCTGACTTTC. Translated, it gives CATSHGTLGANVLTF.

Turning to this clone: A read error may produce the germline difference seen at one junction end. The DNA of the CDR3 is TGTGCCAGCAGTTTAGGAGCGGGGGGGCTCTACAATGAGCAGTTCTTC. Residues: CASSLGAGGLYNEQFF. The gene calls are TRBV7-2 and TRBJ2-1, with 10 bases aligning to TRBD2. Germline CDR1 and CDR2: SGHTA and FQGNSA. The CDR3 length is 16 residues.

The V gene is TRBV28, the J gene TRBJ2-4; TRBD1 aligns across 7 bases. CDR3 length: 14 amino acids. J gave up 3 bases and V 6 bases, and 5 bases lay outside the gene matches. Germline V gene data show CDR1 as MDHEN and CDR2 as SYDVKM. Here the CDR3 reads CASSLQGVKNIQYF. The CDR3 coding sequence is TGTGCCAGCAGCCTGCAGGGGGTCAAAAACATTCAGTACTTC. Supplemented by reference TRBV28 and TRBJ2-4, the full variable domain reads DVKVTQSSRYLVKRTGEKVFLECVQDMDHENMFWYRQDPGLGLRLIYFSYDVKMKEKGDIPEGYSVSREKKERFSLILESASTNQTSMYLCASSLQGVKNIQYFGAGTRLSVL.

The chain employs TRBV5-4 and TRBJ2-5, with TRBD2 matching 7 bases. Looked up from germline, CDR1 is SGHNT and CDR2 is YYREEE (reference sequence). The CDR3 spans 15 residues. V shed 3 bases and J 1 base; nucleotides not matched to a gene: 6. The CDR3 DNA reads TGTGCCAGCAGCTCCGGGGGGACCCGCCAAGAGACCCAGTACTTC. This gives the protein CASSSGGTRQETQYF.

V is TRBV2 and J is TRBJ1-6; 8 bases fit TRBD1. After removal of 2 bases from V and 9 bases from J, the junction contained 6 bases not matched to a gene. The CDR3 runs to 15 residues. Per the germline V gene, CDR1 is SNHLY and CDR2 is FYNNEI. In nucleotides, the CDR3 is TGTGCCAGCAGTGAATCGGCAGGGGGCGTTTCACCCCTCCACTTT. It yields the protein CASSESAGGVSPLHF.

The V gene is TRBV19, the J gene TRBJ2-7; perhaps TRBD1 as D (7 bases). V was clipped by 6 bases and J by 6 bases, with 18 bases between them. Germline V gives CDR1 LNHDA, CDR2 SQIVND (reference sequence). This CDR3 comprises 14 residues. CDR3 nucleotides: TGTGCCAGTAGCGTCGACAGGGAGGTCCCCGAGCAGTACTTC. The encoded protein is CASSVDREVPEQYF.

This chain connects TRBV4-3 to TRBJ2-5, with 7 bases identical to TRBD1. Germline V gene lookup returns CDR1 LGHNA and CDR2 YSLEER. The CDR3 covers 15 residues. Germline trimming cut 3 bases from V and 6 bases from J; bases unmatched to any gene: 10. This chain's CDR3 is CASSQIMTGRQTQYF. DNA of the CDR3: TGCGCCAGCAGCCAGATTATGACAGGGCGGCAGACCCAGTACTTC.

The table lists this clone with a few counts. The chain links TRBV9 to TRBJ1-5, with 8 bases matching TRBD1. Per the germline V gene, CDR1 is SGDLS and CDR2 is YYNGEE. V lost 4 bases to trimming and J lost 3 bases; unmatched junction nucleotides: 6. The CDR3 has 15 amino acids. CDR3 sequence reads: CASSTGQGNNQPQHF. CDR3 coding DNA: TGTGCCAGCAGCACCGGACAGGGAAACAATCAGCCCCAGCATTTT.

V is TRBV7-9 and J is TRBJ1-1; 7 nucleotides line up with TRBD1. The germline gives CDR1 SEHNR, CDR2 FQNEAQ (reference sequence). CDR3 length equals 14 residues. The V segment lost 6 bases and the J segment 4 bases; nucleotides outside the gene matches: 8. The CDR3 coding sequence is TGTGCCAGCAGTTTATCGACAGGGCTCACTGAAGCTTTCTTT. The encoded protein is CASSLSTGLTEAFF.

The V call is TRBV10-1, the J call TRBJ2-2; D unresolved. V gave up 0 bases and J gave up 7 bases, with 6 bases separating them. CDR3 size: 13 residues. Germline lookup yields CDR1 WNHNN and CDR2 SYGVQD (reference sequence). This CDR3 reads CASSESSRGELFF. In nucleotides, the CDR3 is TGCGCCAGCAGTGAGTCTAGTCGCGGGGAGCTGTTTTTT.

The J gene is TRBJ2-7, the V gene TRBV5-1; 9 bases map to TRBD1. This CDR3 is 13 amino acids long. J was trimmed by 5 bases and V by 1 base; bases with no gene match: 1. Germline CDR1 and CDR2: SGHRS and YFSETQ. CDR3 protein: CASSLTGGNEQYF. CDR3 bases: TGCGCCAGCAGCTTGACAGGGGGCAACGAGCAGTACTTC. Looking up the rest from reference TRBV5-1 and TRBJ2-7 gives the full variable domain: KAGVTQTPRYLIKTRGQQVTLSCSPISGHRSVSWYQQTPGQGLQFLFEYFSETQRNKGNFPGRFSGRQFSNSRSEMNVSTLELGDSALYLCASSLTGGNEQYFGPGTRLTVT.

V usage is TRBV11-2 and J usage is TRBJ1-6; 9 bases map to TRBD1. The CDR3 is 18 amino acids. V was clipped by 4 bases and J by 10 bases; unmatched bases: 17. The V gene's germline CDR1 is SGHAT and CDR2 FQNNGV. This chain's CDR3 is CASSSYPQGTGLRSPLHF. CDR3 coding DNA: TGTGCCAGCAGCTCCTACCCCCAAGGGACAGGGCTACGATCACCCCTCCACTTT.

The rearrangement uses TRBV10-3 and TRBJ1-4, with 8 bases identical to TRBD1. Trimming took 4 bases from V and 6 from J; bases not matched to a gene: 10. CDR3 size: 16 residues. Germline CDR1 is ENHRY and CDR2 is SYGVKD. DNA for the CDR3: TGTGCCATCAGTGGGGGGACAGGTTCTATTGATGAAAAACTGTTTTTT. Amino acids: CAISGGTGSIDEKLFF.

V is TRBV25-1 and J is TRBJ1-1; the match to TRBD1 covers 7 bases. The CDR3 contains 15 residues. The V gene's germline CDR1 is MGHDK and CDR2 SYGVNS. With 4 bases clipped from V and 0 bases from J, the junction kept 5 bases outside the gene matches. The CDR3 bases are TGTGCCAGCAGTGCTCACACAGGGGTGAACACTGAAGCTTTCTTT. The encoded protein is CASSAHTGVNTEAFF.

This clone came up a few times. The chain links TRBV2 to TRBJ1-2, with D possibly matching TRBD1 (5 bases). This CDR3 spans 13 amino acids. Germline V gives CDR1 SNHLY, CDR2 FYNNEI. Deletions cut 7 bases from V and 8 bases from J, with 17 bases between. CDR3 region: CASIFTAGQGYTF. CDR3 nucleotide sequence: TGTGCCAGCATCTTCACGGCAGGGCAGGGCTACACCTTC.

V and J are TRBV5-1 and TRBJ1-5; a weak D match, TRBD1 (5 bases). The CDR3 covers 15 residues. V was pared by 0 bases and J by 4 bases, with 11 bases between. Germline V gives CDR1 SGHRS, CDR2 YFSETQ. This chain's CDR3 is CASSLGPGGNQPQHF. In nucleotides, the CDR3 is TGCGCCAGCAGCTTGGGTCCGGGGGGAAATCAGCCCCAGCATTTT.

The chain links TRBV6-5 to TRBJ1-6; D may be TRBD1 (6 bases). The CDR3 extends over 14 amino acids. The V gene's germline CDR1 is MNHEY and CDR2 SVGAGI. V was pared by 4 bases and J by 13 bases, with 17 bases between. The CDR3 DNA sequence: TGTGCCAGCAGTTGGGGGCAGCCCCTAGGCCCCCTCCACTTT. This codes for CASSWGQPLGPLHF.

The rearrangement uses TRBV28 and TRBJ2-7, with TRBD1 identical over 11 bases. The CDR3 is 15 residues long. Per the germline V gene, CDR1 is MDHEN and CDR2 is SYDVKM. The junction had 7 bases not matched to a gene; V was cut back by 7 bases and J by 2 bases. In nucleotides, the CDR3 is TGTGCCAGCACCGATGCGGGACAGGGGGCCTACGAGCAGTACTTC. Translating gives CASTDAGQGAYEQYF.

This clone was detected only a few times. This chain uses TRBV29-1 with TRBJ2-7; D remains unclear. V gave up 4 bases and J gave up 2 bases, with 9 bases separating them. CDR1 and CDR2 (germline): SQVTM, ANQGSEA. The CDR3 is made up of 12 amino acids. The CDR3 DNA reads TGCAGCGTTGGACATACCCCCTACGAGCAGTACTTC. Translated: CSVGHTPYEQYF.

This clone has just a few counts. This chain links TRBV5-1 with TRBJ2-1; 7 nucleotides agree with TRBD1. CDR1 is SGHRS, CDR2 YFSETQ, per germline. This CDR3 is 14 amino acids long. Losses at the gene ends were 0 bases for V and 5 bases for J; bases not matched to a gene: 2. CDR3: CASSLGRGNNEQFF. In DNA form, the CDR3 reads TGCGCCAGCAGCTTGGGCAGGGGGAACAATGAGCAGTTCTTC.

This chain links TRBV4-2 with TRBJ1-6; tentatively, D is TRBD1 (6 bases). The CDR3 extends over 16 amino acids. The germline gives CDR1 LGHNA, CDR2 YNFKEQ. V was clipped by 4 bases and J by 0 bases, with 10 bases between them. The CDR3 loop is CASSPDRTSYNSPLHF. CDR3 bases: TGTGCCAGCAGCCCCGACAGGACCTCCTATAATTCACCCCTCCACTTT.

The chain employs TRBV11-2 and TRBJ2-1; 10 bases fit TRBD2. Germline V gene lookup returns CDR1 SGHAT and CDR2 FQNNGV. V trimming: 3 bases; J trimming: 6 bases; junction bases outside the gene matches: 11. The CDR3 runs to 17 residues. The CDR3 loop reads CASSFYPQRGGLNEQFF. The CDR3, as DNA: TGTGCCAGCAGCTTTTACCCACAGCGGGGGGGCCTCAATGAGCAGTTCTTC.

V is TRBV30 and J is TRBJ1-1, with D possibly matching TRBD1 (6 bases). V lost 4 bases, J lost 4 bases, and 13 bases lay in between. The germline CDR1 and CDR2 sequences are GTSNPN and SVGIG (reference sequence). The CDR3 has 13 amino acids. The CDR3 DNA reads as TGTGCCTGGAAACCTGGGGGCGGCACTGAAGCTTTCTTT. Translating it yields CAWKPGGGTEAFF. The full variable domain, in which reference TRBV30 and TRBJ1-1 provide the parts outside the CDR3, is SQTIHQWPATLVQPVGSPLSLECTVEGTSNPNLYWYRQAAGRGLQLLFYSVGIGQISSEVPQNLSASRPQDRQFILSSKKLLLSDSGFYLCAWKPGGGTEAFFGQGTRLTVV.

This rearrangement joins TRBV6-5 to TRBJ1-1, with D hard to call. Trimming shortened V by 5 bases and J by 3 bases, and 16 bases separated the two germline ends. Germline CDR1 and CDR2: MNHEY and SVGAGI. The CDR3 loop spans 15 amino acids. The CDR3 sequence: CASSLSSGLYTEAFF. For the CDR3, the DNA is TGTGCCAGCAGTCTATCCAGTGGACTATACACTGAAGCTTTCTTT.

This clone was counted once. This chain uses TRBV4-2 with TRBJ1-5; D possibly corresponds to TRBD1 (6 bases). CDR3 length: 14 residues. The V and J ends lost 0 bases and 11 bases respectively, with 14 bases between them. Germline V gene lookup returns CDR1 LGHNA and CDR2 YNFKEQ. CDR3 in amino acids: CASSQDRDKRTQHF. The CDR3 DNA sequence: TGTGCCAGCAGCCAAGATCGGGACAAGCGGACCCAGCATTTT.

This clone was seen a few times. The chain carries TRBV5-1 and TRBJ1-2; 7 bases map to TRBD1. Germline CDR1 reads SGHRS; CDR2 reads YFSETQ. V dropped 4 bases and J dropped 1; count of bases not matched to a gene: 7. The CDR3 spans 15 residues. CDR3 sequence (DNA): TGCGCCAGCAGCCGGGAGACAGGGCTTAACTATGGCTACACCTTC. Translated: CASSRETGLNYGYTF. Looking up the rest from reference TRBV5-1 and TRBJ1-2 gives the full variable domain: KAGVTQTPRYLIKTRGQQVTLSCSPISGHRSVSWYQQTPGQGLQFLFEYFSETQRNKGNFPGRFSGRQFSNSRSEMNVSTLELGDSALYLCASSRETGLNYGYTFGSGTRLTVV.

The chain has TRBV6-1 and TRBJ1-4; 7 nucleotides line up with TRBD1. Germline-derived CDR1 and CDR2 are MNHNS and SASEGT. CDR3 length equals 14 residues. V gave up 5 bases and J gave up 8 bases; unmatched junction bases: 8. The CDR3 DNA reads as TGTGCCAGCAGTAACAGGGGTGTTGGGGAAAAACTGTTTTTT. Translating gives CASSNRGVGEKLFF.

J is TRBJ1-2 and V is TRBV28, with a tentative D call TRBD1 (6 bases). Looked up from germline, CDR1 is MDHEN and CDR2 is SYDVKM. The CDR3 sequence is 16 residues long. V was trimmed by 7 bases and J by 4 bases, leaving 22 bases between them. CDR3 residues: CASTPFAETGIYGYTF. The CDR3 DNA is TGTGCCAGCACCCCCTTTGCCGAGACAGGAATCTATGGCTACACCTTC.